The entry below gives a single T cell receptor (beta chain) sequence along with its context. No antigen is known for it. This record comes from a study of T-cell reconstitution after alpha-beta-depleted transplantation in children. General study points: Several hundred rapidly expanded clones from non-depleted graft cells reportedly supplied alpha-beta T cells about two months post-transplant.

Researchers prepared the TCRbeta library using unique molecular identifiers, the study reports. TCRdb reprocessed the PCR reads with MiXCR, giving one entry per CDR3 protein. In the table there are 250,000 to 400,000 distinct CDR3 sequences, around 25% of which are singletons. The source of this sequence is a male patient younger than 18 who had a stem cell transplant for acute lymphoblastic leukemia, so the T cells may come from the graft donor. The sequences come from PBMCs, mostly from graft donor cells, collected 180 days after TCRalphabeta/CD19-depleted stem cell transplant.

DNA of the CDR3: TGTGCCAGCAGTTTAGTCGGGACAGGGTCCTATGGCTACACCTTC. Amino acid sequence: CASSLVGTGSYGYTF. This chain connects TRBV12-3 or TRBV12-4 to TRBJ1-2; 9 nucleotides match TRBD1. The CDR3 spans 15 residues. V dropped 1 base and J dropped 4; count of bases not matched to a gene: 4.